One and the same sample provided the 8 T cell receptor beta chains below, sequenced in a study of T-cell reconstitution after alpha-beta-depleted transplantation in children. The library targeted TCRbeta and was prepared with unique molecular identifiers. TCRdb reprocessed the PCR reads with MiXCR, giving one entry per CDR3 protein. The sample comprises approximately 170,000 distinct CDR3 sequences, approximately 12% of which are singletons, and 13% rests with the top ten. Sequencing was performed on PBMCs, taken before TCRalphabeta/CD19-depleted stem cell transplant. Source of these receptors: a boy younger than 10 with acute myeloid leukemia, due to receive a stem cell transplant.

This chain uses TRBV12-3 or TRBV12-4 with TRBJ2-5; D is unclear. Trimming removed 2 bases at V and 2 bases at J, with 6 bases between. The CDR3 length is 13 residues. The CDR3 reads CASSLRRQETQYF. Written as DNA, the CDR3 is TGTGCCAGCAGTTTAAGGCGGCAAGAGACCCAGTACTTC.

This clonotype was found a few times. This chain connects TRBV20-1 to TRBJ2-2; 8 bases are a match to TRBD1. From germline, CDR1 is DFQATT and CDR2 SNEGSKA (reference sequence). V was pared by 4 bases and J by 3 bases, with 4 bases of the junction left unmatched. CDR3 length: 14 residues. CDR3 sequence reads: CSAKQGGDTGELFF. Here the CDR3 DNA reads TGCAGTGCTAAACAGGGGGGTGACACCGGGGAGCTGTTTTTT.

As concerns this clonotype: Just one base apart from a much larger clone, this may be a read error. The chain couples TRBV5-1 to TRBJ1-1; D ambiguous. CDR3 length: 14 residues. CDR1 is SGHRS, CDR2 YFSETQ, per germline. In DNA, the CDR3 is TGCGCCAGCAGCCCGAATATCGGAAACACTGAAGCTTTGTTT. Residues: CASSPNIGNTEALF.

This clonotype was observed a single time. Since a much larger clone is just one base distant, this may be a read error. The V call is TRBV6-5, the J call TRBJ1-1, with no clear D. The CDR3 has 13 amino acids. Germline CDR1 is MNHEY and CDR2 is SVGAGI. DNA for the CDR3: TGTGCCAGCAGTTACGCGGAGAACACTGAAGCTTCCTTT. Its protein is CASSYAENTEASF.

Ten or more counts support this clonotype. The chain links TRBV5-6 to TRBJ1-2, with TRBD1 as a possible D gene (6 bases). The CDR3 length is 16 residues. With 4 bases removed from V and 2 bases from J, the gap between germline ends came to 18 bases. CDR1 is SGHDT and CDR2 is YYEEEE in the germline V gene. CDR3 coding DNA: TGTGCCAGCAGCGAACAGGGTAGCGAAAAAAACTATGGCTACACCTTC. This codes for CASSEQGSEKNYGYTF.

This clonotype has a count of ten or more. The chain links TRBV7-9 to TRBJ1-2; a weak D match, TRBD1 (5 bases). The CDR3 spans 13 residues. Looked up from germline, CDR1 is SEHNR and CDR2 is FQNEAQ (reference sequence). V dropped 5 bases and J dropped 8 bases, with 15 bases sitting between them. The CDR3 DNA follows: TGTGCCAGCAGCCAAATTGACAGTCAGGGCTACACCTTC. Protein sequence: CASSQIDSQGYTF.

This clonotype showed up many times. The chain couples TRBV14 to TRBJ2-7; 7 bases agree with TRBD1. Germline loops: CDR1 SGHDN, CDR2 FVKESK. The CDR3 is made up of 14 amino acids. V lost 4 bases and J lost 4; bases outside the gene matches: 7. CDR3 amino acids: CASSRRQQGYEQYF. The CDR3 DNA reads TGTGCCAGCAGCCGAAGACAACAGGGGTACGAGCAGTACTTC.

This clonotype was found many times. The chain recombines TRBV4-2 with TRBJ2-1, with 10 bases aligning to TRBD1. CDR3 length: 21 residues. V lost 1 base and J lost 1; bases outside the gene matches: 16. Germline V gives CDR1 LGHNA, CDR2 YNFKEQ. The CDR3 DNA is TGTGCCAGCAGCCAAGGTCTGAATCTGGGACAGGGGTCCCGGTCCTACAATGAGCAGTTCTTC. Translating gives CASSQGLNLGQGSRSYNEQFF.